These 11 T cell receptor beta chains were all obtained from the same sample, sequenced in a study of blood T cell repertoires in COVID-19. The assay was immunoSEQ multiplex PCR, and TCRdb's table has in-frame clones only and misses some. The table records about 480,000 clones, 85% to 90% of them present only once. Sequenced input: PBMCs or T cells enriched from blood (not recorded which). The receptors derive from a woman aged 40 to 50 who had recovered from COVID-19.

V is TRBV10-3 and J is TRBJ2-3; 8 nucleotides line up with TRBD1. The CDR3 totals 12 residues. J was trimmed by 4 bases and V by 10 bases; bases with no gene match: 4. Germline values: CDR1 ENHRY, CDR2 SYGVKD. CDR3 residues: CATGQGPDTQYF. The CDR3 nucleotides read TGTGCCACCGGACAGGGTCCAGATACGCAGTATTTT.

This clone was seen once. The chain has TRBV19 and TRBJ1-6, with 7 positions matching TRBD1. Germline lookup yields CDR1 LNHDA and CDR2 SQIVND (reference sequence). V was clipped by 3 bases and J by 5 bases; unmatched bases: 4. The CDR3 contains 15 residues. The CDR3 DNA reads as TGTGCCAGTAGTATTCGGACAGGACATAATTCACCCCTCCACTTT. This gives the protein CASSIRTGHNSPLHF.

The gene calls are TRBV7-2 and TRBJ1-1; D not resolved. This CDR3 has 15 residues. Germline values: CDR1 SGHTA, CDR2 FQGNSA. The ends were cut back, 0 bases at V and 0 bases at J, with 8 bases in the middle. The CDR3 loop reads CASSLAVRLNTEAFF. Here the CDR3 DNA reads TGTGCCAGCAGCTTAGCTGTGAGGTTGAACACTGAAGCTTTCTTT.

The chain has TRBV2 and TRBJ1-6; possibly TRBD1 for D (6 bases). Trimming stripped 10 bases from V and 9 bases from J, with 19 bases between. This CDR3 has 14 amino acids. Per the germline V gene, CDR1 is SNHLY and CDR2 is FYNNEI. CDR3 protein: CAILLDRGGSPLHF. The CDR3 DNA is TGTGCCATCCTTCTGGACAGAGGAGGTTCACCCCTCCACTTT.

This clone was seen only a few times. The rearrangement links TRBV19 to TRBJ2-7; D gene uncertain. The V gene's germline CDR1 is LNHDA and CDR2 SQIVND (reference sequence). The CDR3 totals 13 residues. Trimming removed 4 bases at V and 7 bases at J, with 14 bases between. DNA for the CDR3: TGTGCCAGTAGTACCCGGAGCTCGTGGGAGCAGTACTTC. Translated: CASSTRSSWEQYF.

The CDR3 reads CASSLSTGWGRDTQYF. The CDR3 coding sequence is TGTGCCAGCAGTTTATCTACAGGGTGGGGGAGAGATACGCAGTATTTT. The V and J genes are TRBV28 and TRBJ2-3, with D maybe TRBD1 (6 bases). This CDR3 has 16 amino acids. V shed 1 base and J shed 5 bases, with 16 bases lying between them. Germline V gives CDR1 MDHEN, CDR2 SYDVKM.

The table lists this clone with a count of one. The rearrangement joins TRBV3-1 (or the pseudogene TRBV3-2) to TRBJ1-2, with D maybe TRBD1 (6 bases). CDR3 length: 14 residues. The V and J ends lost 2 bases and 6 bases respectively, with 13 bases between them. The germline V gene has CDR1 LGHDT and CDR2 YNNKEL (reference sequence). CDR3 residues: CASSQRQASDGYTF. The DNA of the CDR3 is TGTGCCAGCAGCCAACGACAGGCTTCTGATGGCTACACCTTC.

V and J are TRBV9 and TRBJ2-3; tentatively, D is TRBD1 (6 bases). Between the trimmed V and J ends, which lost 0 bases and 0 bases, there was a span of 11 bases. Germline CDR1 SGDLS, CDR2 YYNGEE. This CDR3 region has 16 residues. The CDR3, as DNA: TGTGCCAGCAGCGTAGGGGACATTCCTAGCACAGATACGCAGTATTTT. It translates to CASSVGDIPSTDTQYF.

This chain joins TRBV14 and TRBJ1-2, with 8 bases matching TRBD1. The CDR3 totals 16 residues. V was pared by 4 bases and J by 4 bases, with 11 bases of the junction left unmatched. The V gene's germline CDR1 is SGHDN and CDR2 FVKESK. This chain's CDR3 is CASSRNLGQGGYGYTF. CDR3 nucleotide sequence: TGTGCCAGCAGCCGAAATCTTGGACAGGGTGGCTATGGCTACACCTTC.

This chain uses TRBV14 with TRBJ2-5; 7 bases agree with TRBD1. The CDR3 extends over 14 amino acids. Germline CDR1 reads SGHDN; CDR2 reads FVKESK. V shed 4 bases, J shed 4 bases, and the junction held 6 bases outside the gene matches. The DNA of the CDR3 is TGTGCCAGCAGCCTCTATAGGACAGGAGAGACCCAGTACTTC. This gives the protein CASSLYRTGETQYF.

J is TRBJ2-4 and V is TRBV27; a weak D match, TRBD2 (5 bases). CDR1 and CDR2 from the germline V gene are MNHEY and SMNVEV (reference sequence). The CDR3 totals 16 residues. Trimming left V 5 bases short and J 1 base short, with 15 bases between. The CDR3 region has the DNA TGTGCCAGCAGTGCCTCCGGGATCCAGGCCAAAAACATTCAGTACTTC. Protein product: CASSASGIQAKNIQYF.